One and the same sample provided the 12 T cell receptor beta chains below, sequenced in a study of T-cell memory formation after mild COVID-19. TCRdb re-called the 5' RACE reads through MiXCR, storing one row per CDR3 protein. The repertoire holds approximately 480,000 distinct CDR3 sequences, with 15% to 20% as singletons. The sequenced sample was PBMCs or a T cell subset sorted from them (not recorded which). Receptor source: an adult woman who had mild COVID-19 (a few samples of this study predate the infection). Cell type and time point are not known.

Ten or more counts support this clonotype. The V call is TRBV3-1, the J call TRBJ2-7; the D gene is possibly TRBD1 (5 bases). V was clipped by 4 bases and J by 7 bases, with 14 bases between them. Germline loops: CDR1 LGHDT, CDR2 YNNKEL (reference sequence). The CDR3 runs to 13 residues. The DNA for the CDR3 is TGTGCCAGCAGCCTCGGACATATCGATGAGCAGTACTTC. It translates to CASSLGHIDEQYF.

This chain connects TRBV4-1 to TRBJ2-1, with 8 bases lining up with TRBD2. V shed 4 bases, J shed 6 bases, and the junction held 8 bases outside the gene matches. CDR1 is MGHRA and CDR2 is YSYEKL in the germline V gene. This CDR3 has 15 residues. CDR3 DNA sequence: TGCGCCAGCAGCCCGGGGGGGCGAGGTCTCAATGAGCAGTTCTTC. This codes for CASSPGGRGLNEQFF.

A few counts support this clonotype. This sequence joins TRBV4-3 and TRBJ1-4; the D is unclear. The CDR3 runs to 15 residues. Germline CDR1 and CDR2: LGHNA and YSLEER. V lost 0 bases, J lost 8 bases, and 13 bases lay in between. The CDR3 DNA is TGCGCCAGCAGCCAAGAAGGGAACCCGAAGGAAAAACTGTTTTTT. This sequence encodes CASSQEGNPKEKLFF.

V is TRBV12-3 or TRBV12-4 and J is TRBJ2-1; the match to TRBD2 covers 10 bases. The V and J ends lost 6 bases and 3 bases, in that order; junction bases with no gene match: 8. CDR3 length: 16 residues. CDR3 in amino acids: CASRESLAGVYNEQFF. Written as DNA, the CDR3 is TGTGCCAGCAGGGAGAGTCTAGCGGGAGTCTACAATGAGCAGTTCTTC.

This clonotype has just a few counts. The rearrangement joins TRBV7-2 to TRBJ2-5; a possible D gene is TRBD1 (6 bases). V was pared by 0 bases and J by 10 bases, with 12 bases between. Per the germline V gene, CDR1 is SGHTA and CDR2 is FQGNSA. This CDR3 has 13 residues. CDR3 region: CASSLAGGDIQYF. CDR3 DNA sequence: TGTGCCAGCAGCTTAGCAGGGGGAGATATCCAGTACTTC.

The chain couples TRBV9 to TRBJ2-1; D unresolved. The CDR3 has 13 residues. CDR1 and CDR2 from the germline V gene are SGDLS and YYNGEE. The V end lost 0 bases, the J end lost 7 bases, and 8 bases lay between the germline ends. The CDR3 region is CASSVASNNEQFF. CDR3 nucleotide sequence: TGTGCCAGCAGCGTAGCTAGTAATAATGAGCAGTTCTTC. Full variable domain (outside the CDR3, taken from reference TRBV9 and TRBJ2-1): DSGVTQTPKHLITATGQRVTLRCSPRSGDLSVYWYQQSLDQGLQFLIQYYNGEERAKGNILERFSAQQFPDLHSELNLSSLELGDSALYFCASSVASNNEQFFGPGTRLTVL.

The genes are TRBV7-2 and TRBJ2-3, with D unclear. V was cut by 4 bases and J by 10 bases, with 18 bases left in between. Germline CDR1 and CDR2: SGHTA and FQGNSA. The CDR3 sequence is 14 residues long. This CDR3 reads CASSSTASRAAQYF. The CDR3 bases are TGTGCCAGCAGCTCGACTGCATCACGGGCTGCGCAGTATTTT.

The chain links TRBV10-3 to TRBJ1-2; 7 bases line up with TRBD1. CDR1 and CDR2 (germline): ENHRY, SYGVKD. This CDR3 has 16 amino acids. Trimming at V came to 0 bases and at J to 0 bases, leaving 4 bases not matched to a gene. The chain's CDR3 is CAISESTGIPNYGYTF. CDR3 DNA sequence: TGTGCCATCAGTGAGTCGACAGGGATCCCTAACTATGGCTACACCTTC.

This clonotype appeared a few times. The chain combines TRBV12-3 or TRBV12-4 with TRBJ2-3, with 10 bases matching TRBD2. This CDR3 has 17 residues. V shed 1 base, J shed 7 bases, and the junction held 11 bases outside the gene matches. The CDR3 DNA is TGTGCCAGCAGTTTAGTTACGGTACCTAGCGGGGGATATACGCAGTATTTT. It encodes CASSLVTVPSGGYTQYF.

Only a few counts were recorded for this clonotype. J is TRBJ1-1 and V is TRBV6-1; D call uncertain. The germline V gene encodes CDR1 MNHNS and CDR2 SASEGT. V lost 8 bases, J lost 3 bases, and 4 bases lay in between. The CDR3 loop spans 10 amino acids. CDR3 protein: CASWYTEAFF. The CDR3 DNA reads TGTGCCAGCTGGTACACTGAAGCTTTCTTT.

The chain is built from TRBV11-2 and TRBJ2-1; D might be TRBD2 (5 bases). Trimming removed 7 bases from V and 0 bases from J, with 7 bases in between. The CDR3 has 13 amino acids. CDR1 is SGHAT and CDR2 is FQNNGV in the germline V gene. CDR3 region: CASTGDSYNEQFF. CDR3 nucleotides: TGTGCCAGCACCGGGGACTCCTACAATGAGCAGTTCTTC.

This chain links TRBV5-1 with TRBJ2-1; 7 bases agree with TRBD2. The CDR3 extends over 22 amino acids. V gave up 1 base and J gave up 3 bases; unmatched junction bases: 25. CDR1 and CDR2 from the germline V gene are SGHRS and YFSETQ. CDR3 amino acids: CASSLWGYGTPPRRTSYNEQFF. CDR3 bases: TGCGCCAGCAGCTTGTGGGGGTACGGGACTCCCCCGCGAAGGACTAGCTACAATGAGCAGTTCTTC.